What follows describes a single T cell receptor beta chain. The target of this receptor is not known. From the cysteine through the phenylalanine, the CDR3 covers 17 amino acids. The coding DNA is unavailable. The data stem from a study of monozygotic twins with inflammatory bowel disease (dated by TCRdb to about 2019). For the study in its entirety: In total, approximately 30 monozygotic twin pairs made up the full study: 19 Danish pairs, all IBD-discordant, plus nine German pairs, of which four were IBD-concordant and five were IBD-discordant. Within discordant pairs, disease-associated traits were sought mainly by comparing IBD patients with their genetically identical healthy co-twins. Each individual had, on average, about 151 000 unique TCRalpha sequences and 181 000 unique TCRbeta sequences available for analysis. Overall study outcomes, separate from this receptor: Distinction between different T cell subtypes could not be achieved in the analysis. Measured by the inverse Simpson index, TCRbeta repertoire diversity was lower in IBD patients than in their healthy co-twins. Because patients received different immunosuppressive treatments, the repertoires may have picked up extra background noise and variability between individuals. No single strong signal or clonotype linked to IBD turned up in the results, so the idea that one exists was not supported. Compared with healthy twins, IBD patients shared fewer clonotypes with other individuals, and the difference was most pronounced in patients with signs of disease activity. Repertoire similarity did not differ between concordant and discordant twins, which could be due to limited statistical power.

Libraries were built with 5' RACE. For each TCR library, 3,000 to 3,500 ng of total RNA was used. For each sample, cDNA was synthesized in eight separate reactions using SMARTScribe reverse transcriptase. During cDNA synthesis, template switching was used to introduce unique molecular identifiers that contained a 6-nucleotide sample barcode. Amplification of TCRalpha and TCRbeta cDNA involved two nested PCRs of around 15 and 9 cycles, and each PCR was followed by bead purification. Before amplification, the cDNA was both treated with uracil DNA-glycosylase and purified with the QIAquick PCR purification kit. The second PCR was the step at which Illumina TruSeq-compatible adapters and sample-specific barcodes were added. TapeStation and Qubit were used to check library quality and concentration, and 5 ng of each library went into the pool. The pooled libraries were sequenced with 2 x 100 bp reads and custom sequencing primers on an Illumina HiSeq2500 single-index Rapid Run. The original methods were these. UMI-based consensus assembly with MiGEC version 1.2.6 was used to correct PCR and sequencing errors. MiXCR version 2.1.1 was used to carry out V(D)J alignment, clonotype assembly and CDR3 extraction. Normalisation of gene usage, clonotype sharing and MAIT/NKT TCR abundance was achieved by analysing the top 1000, 10 000 and 20 000 clonotypes per sample. Diversity was computed as the inverse Simpson index with the vegan R package after downsampling to 27 000 UMIs. Paired Mann-Whitney U tests on discordant twin pairs were used, with Benjamini-Hochberg multiple-testing correction. After the reads were reprocessed by TCRdb, one entry was made per CDR3 protein sequence, with no DNA. The V and J calls here are based on TCRdb, not the publication. This specimen's table enumerates fewer than 550,000 distinct CDR3 sequences. 2% to 2.5% of the sample comes from the top ten.

An approximately 2.5 ml peripheral blood sample was drawn into PAXgene tubes per donor and stored at -80°C. Without T cell sorting, total RNA was isolated from whole blood using the PAXgene blood miRNA kit on an automated QIAcube. Peripheral blood from monozygotic twin pairs who were concordant or discordant for inflammatory bowel disease underwent deep TCRalpha and TCRbeta repertoire profiling using unique molecular barcoding. Smoking habits were recorded for all twin pairs, with individuals classified as current, former or never smokers. Sequences were obtained from blood. The sequence came from a human donor with ulcerative colitis or Crohn's disease, or a healthy co-twin of an affected twin (not recorded which). The chain links TRBV12-3 or TRBV12-4 with TRBJ2-1; TCRdb's D call of TRBD2 is untestable without DNA. The CDR3 protein: CASSSTAGTPQGNEQFF.